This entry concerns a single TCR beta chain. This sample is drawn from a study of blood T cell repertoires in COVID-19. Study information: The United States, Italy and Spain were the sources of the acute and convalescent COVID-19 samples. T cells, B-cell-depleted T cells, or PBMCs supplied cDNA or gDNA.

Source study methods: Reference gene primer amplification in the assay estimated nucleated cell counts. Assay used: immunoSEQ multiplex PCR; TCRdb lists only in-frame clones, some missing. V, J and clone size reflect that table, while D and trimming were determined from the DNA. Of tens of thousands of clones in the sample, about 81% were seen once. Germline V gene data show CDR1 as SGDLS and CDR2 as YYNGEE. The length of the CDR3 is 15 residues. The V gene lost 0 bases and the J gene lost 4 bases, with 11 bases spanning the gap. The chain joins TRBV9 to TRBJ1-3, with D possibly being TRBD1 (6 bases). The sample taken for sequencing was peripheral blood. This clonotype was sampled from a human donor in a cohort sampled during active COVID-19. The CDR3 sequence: CASSVGTGWGNTIYF. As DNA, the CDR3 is TGTGCCAGCAGCGTAGGAACAGGGTGGGGAAACACCATATATTTT.